The TCR beta chain under discussion was sequenced for a study of PD-1 blockade in classical Hodgkin lymphoma. About the study: Nivolumab dosed at 3 mg/kg went to patients intravenously every 2 weeks. Study-wide results and caveats: Those achieving complete response showed baseline diversity like newly diagnosed patients. Whereas CD4+ TCR diversity had risen significantly by C4D1, CD8+ TCR diversity had not. Excluded were patients who started nivolumab under 1 year after ASCT, a group that had lower diversity.

The patients all showed relapse after autologous stem cell transplantation, while their brentuximab vedotin exposure varied. On this clone itself: Its antigen is unknown.

Trimming shortened V by 4 bases and J by 2 bases, and 21 bases separated the two germline ends. This CDR3 has 18 amino acids. Germline V gene data show CDR1 as SEHNR and CDR2 as FQNEAQ (reference sequence). Clones were read by immunoSEQ multiplex PCR, and TCRdb kept only the in-frame ones, dropping some. This table has around 35,000 clones, about 91% appearing once. The chain is built from TRBV7-9 and TRBJ2-1, with D possibly matching TRBD2 (5 bases). The sample was peripheral blood mononuclear cells (PBMCs), taken before the second cycle of nivolumab. The TCR was taken from a human donor with classical Hodgkin lymphoma. CDR3 bases: TGTGCCAGCAGCTCCCGGACTTACCATCCTTGGGCCTACAATGAGCAGTTCTTC. Translation: CASSSRTYHPWAYNEQFF. Full variable domain (rest looked up from reference TRBV7-9 and TRBJ2-1): DTGVSQNPRHKITKRGQNVTFRCDPISEHNRLYWYRQTLGQGPEFLTYFQNEAQLEKSRLLSDRFSAERPKGSFSTLEIQRTEQGDSAMYLCASSSRTYHPWAYNEQFFGPGTRLTVL.